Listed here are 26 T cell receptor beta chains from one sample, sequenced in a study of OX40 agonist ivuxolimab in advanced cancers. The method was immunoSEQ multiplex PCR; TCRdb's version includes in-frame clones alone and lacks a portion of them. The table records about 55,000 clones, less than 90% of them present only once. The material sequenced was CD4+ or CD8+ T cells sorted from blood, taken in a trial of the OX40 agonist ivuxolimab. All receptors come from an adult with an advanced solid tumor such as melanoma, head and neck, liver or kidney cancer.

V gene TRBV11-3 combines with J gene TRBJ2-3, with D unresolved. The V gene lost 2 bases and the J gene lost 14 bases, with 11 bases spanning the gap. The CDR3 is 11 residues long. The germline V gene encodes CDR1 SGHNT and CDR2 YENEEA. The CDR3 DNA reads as TGTGCCAGCAGCTTATGGTTCTCTCGGTATTTT. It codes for CASSLWFSRYF.

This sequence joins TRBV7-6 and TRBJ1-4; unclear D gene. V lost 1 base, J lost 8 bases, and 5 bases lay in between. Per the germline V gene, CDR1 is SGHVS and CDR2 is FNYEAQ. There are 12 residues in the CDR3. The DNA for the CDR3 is TGTGCCAGCAGCTTAGTTAACGAAAAACTGTTTTTT. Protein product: CASSLVNEKLFF.

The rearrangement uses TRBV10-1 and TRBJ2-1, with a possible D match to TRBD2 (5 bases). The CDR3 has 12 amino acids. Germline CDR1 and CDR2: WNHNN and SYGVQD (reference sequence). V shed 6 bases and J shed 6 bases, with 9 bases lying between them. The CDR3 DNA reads TGCGCCAGCAGGGGAGAATCCAATGAGCAGTTCTTC. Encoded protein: CASRGESNEQFF.

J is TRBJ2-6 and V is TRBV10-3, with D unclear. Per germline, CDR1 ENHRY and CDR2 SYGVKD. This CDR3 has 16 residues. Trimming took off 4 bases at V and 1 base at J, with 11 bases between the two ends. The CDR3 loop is CAISATGDSGANVLTF. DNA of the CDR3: TGTGCCATCAGTGCCACTGGGGATTCTGGGGCCAACGTCCTGACTTTC.

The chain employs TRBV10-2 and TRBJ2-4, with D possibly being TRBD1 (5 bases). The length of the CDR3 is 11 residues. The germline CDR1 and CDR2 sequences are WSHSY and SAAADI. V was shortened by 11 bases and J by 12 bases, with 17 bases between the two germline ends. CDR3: CAGRHWQGQYF. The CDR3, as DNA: TGCGCCGGAAGACATTGGCAGGGTCAGTACTTC.

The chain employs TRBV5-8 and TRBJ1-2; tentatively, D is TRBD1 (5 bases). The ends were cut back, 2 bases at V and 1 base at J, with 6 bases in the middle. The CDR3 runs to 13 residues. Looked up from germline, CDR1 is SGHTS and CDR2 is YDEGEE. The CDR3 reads CASSFQGNYGYTF. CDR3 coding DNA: TGTGCCAGCAGCTTCCAGGGTAACTATGGCTACACCTTC.

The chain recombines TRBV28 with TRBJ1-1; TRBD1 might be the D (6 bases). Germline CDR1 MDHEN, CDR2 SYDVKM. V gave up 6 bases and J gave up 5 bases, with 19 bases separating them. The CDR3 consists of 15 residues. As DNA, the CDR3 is TGTGCCAGCAGCTTAGGGGGTGGGGGCCGGACTGAAGCTTTCTTT. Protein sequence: CASSLGGGGRTEAFF.

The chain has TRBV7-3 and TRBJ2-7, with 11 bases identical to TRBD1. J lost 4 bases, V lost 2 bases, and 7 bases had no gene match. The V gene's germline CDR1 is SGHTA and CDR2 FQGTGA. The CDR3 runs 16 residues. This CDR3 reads CASSLAGQGALYEQYF. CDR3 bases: TGTGCCAGCAGCTTAGCCGGACAGGGGGCGCTTTACGAGCAGTACTTC.

CDR3 nucleotides: TGCAGCGTTGAAGAGCGGGATAGCGGGAGATCCGGGGAGCTGTTTTTT. It translates to CSVEERDSGRSGELFF. V usage is TRBV29-1 and J usage is TRBJ2-2; 9 nucleotides agree with TRBD2. The CDR3 spans 16 residues. Germline V gene sequence: CDR1 SQVTM, CDR2 ANQGSEA. V lost 0 bases, J lost 6 bases, and 8 bases stayed unmatched.

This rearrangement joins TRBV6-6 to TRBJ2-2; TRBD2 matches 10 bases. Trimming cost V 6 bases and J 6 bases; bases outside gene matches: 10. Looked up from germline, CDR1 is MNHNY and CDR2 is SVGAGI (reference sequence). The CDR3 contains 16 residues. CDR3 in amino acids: CASRSGRADEAGELFF. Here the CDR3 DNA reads TGTGCCAGCAGAAGCGGGAGGGCCGATGAGGCCGGGGAGCTGTTTTTT.

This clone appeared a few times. For the CDR3, the DNA is TGTGCCAGTAGACTAGCGGGAGGGGTAGAGACCCAGTACTTC. Translation gives CASRLAGGVETQYF. The V gene is TRBV19, the J gene TRBJ2-5; 13 bases are shared with TRBD2. The CDR3 is made up of 14 amino acids. J lost 4 bases, V lost 6 bases, and 2 bases had no gene match. Germline V gives CDR1 LNHDA, CDR2 SQIVND (reference sequence).

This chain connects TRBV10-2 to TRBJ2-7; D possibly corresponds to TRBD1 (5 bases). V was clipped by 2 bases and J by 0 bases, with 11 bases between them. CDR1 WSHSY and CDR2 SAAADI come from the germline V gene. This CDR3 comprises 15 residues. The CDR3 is CASSENPGFSYEQYF. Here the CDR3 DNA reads TGCGCCAGCAGTGAGAACCCAGGGTTCTCCTACGAGCAGTACTTC.

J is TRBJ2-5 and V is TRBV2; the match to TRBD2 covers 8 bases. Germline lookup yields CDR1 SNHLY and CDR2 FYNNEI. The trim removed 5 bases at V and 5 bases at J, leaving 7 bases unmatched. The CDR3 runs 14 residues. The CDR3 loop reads CASSWERESETQYF. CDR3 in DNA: TGTGCCAGCAGTTGGGAGCGGGAGTCGGAGACCCAGTACTTC.

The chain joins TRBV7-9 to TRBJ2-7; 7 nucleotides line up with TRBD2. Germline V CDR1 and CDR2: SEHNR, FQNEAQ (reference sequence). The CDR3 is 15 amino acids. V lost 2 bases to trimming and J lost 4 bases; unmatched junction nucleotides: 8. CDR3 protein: CASSLTRGGPYEQYF. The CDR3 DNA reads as TGTGCCAGCAGCTTAACCCGGGGAGGGCCTTACGAGCAGTACTTC.

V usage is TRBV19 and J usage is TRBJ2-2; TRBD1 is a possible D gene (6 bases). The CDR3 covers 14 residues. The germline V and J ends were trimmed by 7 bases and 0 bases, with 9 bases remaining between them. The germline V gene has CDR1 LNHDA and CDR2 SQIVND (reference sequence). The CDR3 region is CASIHRANTGELFF. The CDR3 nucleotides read TGTGCCAGTATTCACAGGGCGAACACCGGGGAGCTGTTTTTT.

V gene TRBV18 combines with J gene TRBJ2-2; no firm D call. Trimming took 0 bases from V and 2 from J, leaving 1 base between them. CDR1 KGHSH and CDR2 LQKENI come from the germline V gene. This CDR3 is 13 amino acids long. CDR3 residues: CASSPPNTGELFF. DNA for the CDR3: TGTGCCAGCTCACCACCAAACACCGGGGAGCTGTTTTTT.

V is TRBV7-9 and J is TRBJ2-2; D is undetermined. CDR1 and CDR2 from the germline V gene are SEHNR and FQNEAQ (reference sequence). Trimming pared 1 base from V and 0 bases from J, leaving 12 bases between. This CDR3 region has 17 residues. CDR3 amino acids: CASSLGAWGANTGELFF. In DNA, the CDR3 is TGTGCCAGCAGCTTAGGAGCCTGGGGTGCGAACACCGGGGAGCTGTTTTTT.

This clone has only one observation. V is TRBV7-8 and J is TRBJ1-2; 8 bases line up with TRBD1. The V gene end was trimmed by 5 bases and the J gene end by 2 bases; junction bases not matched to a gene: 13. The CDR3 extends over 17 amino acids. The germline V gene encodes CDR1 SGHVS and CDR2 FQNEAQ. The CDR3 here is CASSPGLMNRGNYGYTF. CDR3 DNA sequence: TGTGCCAGCAGCCCTGGTCTGATGAACAGGGGGAACTATGGCTACACCTTC.

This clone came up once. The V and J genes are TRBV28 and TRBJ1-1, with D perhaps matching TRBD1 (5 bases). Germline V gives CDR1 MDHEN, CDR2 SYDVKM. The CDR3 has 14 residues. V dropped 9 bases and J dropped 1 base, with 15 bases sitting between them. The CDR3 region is CASCYRQRNTEAFF. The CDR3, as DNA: TGTGCCAGTTGTTACAGACAGAGGAACACTGAAGCTTTCTTT.

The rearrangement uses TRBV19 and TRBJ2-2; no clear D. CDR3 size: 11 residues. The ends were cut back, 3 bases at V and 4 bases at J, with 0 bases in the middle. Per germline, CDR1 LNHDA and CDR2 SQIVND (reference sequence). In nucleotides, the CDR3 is TGTGCCAGTAGTATCACCGGGGAGCTGTTTTTT. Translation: CASSITGELFF.

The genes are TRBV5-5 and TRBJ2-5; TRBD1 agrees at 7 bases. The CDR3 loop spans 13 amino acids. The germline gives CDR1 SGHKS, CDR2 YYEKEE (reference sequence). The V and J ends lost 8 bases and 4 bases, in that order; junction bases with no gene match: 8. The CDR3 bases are TGTGCCAGGCTGACAGGGAAGGGAGAGACCCAGTACTTC. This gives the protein CARLTGKGETQYF.

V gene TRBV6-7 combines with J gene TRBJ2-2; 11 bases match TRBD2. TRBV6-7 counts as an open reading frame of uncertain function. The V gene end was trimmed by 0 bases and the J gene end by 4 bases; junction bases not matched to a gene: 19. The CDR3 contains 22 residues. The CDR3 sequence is CASSYSRPLELAGGPGTGELFF. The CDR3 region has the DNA TGTGCCAGCAGTTACTCGCGGCCGTTGGAATTAGCGGGAGGGCCGGGCACCGGGGAGCTGTTTTTT.

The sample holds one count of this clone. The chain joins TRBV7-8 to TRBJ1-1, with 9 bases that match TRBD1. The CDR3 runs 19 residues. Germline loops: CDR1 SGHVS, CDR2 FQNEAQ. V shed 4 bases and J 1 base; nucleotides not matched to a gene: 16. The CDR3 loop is CASSYRIKTGGDENTEAFF. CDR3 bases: TGTGCCAGCAGCTACCGAATAAAGACAGGGGGGGACGAGAACACTGAAGCTTTCTTT.

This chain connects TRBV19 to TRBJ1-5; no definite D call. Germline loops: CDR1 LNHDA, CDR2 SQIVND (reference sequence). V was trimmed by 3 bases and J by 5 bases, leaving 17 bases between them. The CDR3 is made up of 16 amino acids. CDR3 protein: CASSIAPKNLHQPQHF. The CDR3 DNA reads TGTGCCAGTAGTATCGCGCCGAAGAACCTTCATCAGCCCCAGCATTTT.

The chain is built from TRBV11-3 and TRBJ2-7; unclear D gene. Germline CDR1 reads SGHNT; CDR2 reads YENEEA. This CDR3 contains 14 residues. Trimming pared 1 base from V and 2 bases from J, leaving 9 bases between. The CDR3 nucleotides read TGTGCCAGCAGCTTAGGGCGAGCGACCTACGAGCAGTACTTC. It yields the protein CASSLGRATYEQYF. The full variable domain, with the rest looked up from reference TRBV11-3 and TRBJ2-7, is EAGVVQSPRYKIIEKKQPVAFWCNPISGHNTLYWYLQNLGQGPELLIRYENEEAVDDSQLPKDRFSAERLKGVDSTLKIQPAELGDSAVYLCASSLGRATYEQYFGPGTRLTVT.

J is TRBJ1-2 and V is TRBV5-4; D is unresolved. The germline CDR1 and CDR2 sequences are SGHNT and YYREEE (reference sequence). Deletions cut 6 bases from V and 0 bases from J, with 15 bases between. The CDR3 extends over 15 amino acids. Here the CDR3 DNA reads TGTGCCAGCAACTCTGGCGGGCAGTCTAACTATGGCTACACCTTC. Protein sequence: CASNSGGQSNYGYTF.